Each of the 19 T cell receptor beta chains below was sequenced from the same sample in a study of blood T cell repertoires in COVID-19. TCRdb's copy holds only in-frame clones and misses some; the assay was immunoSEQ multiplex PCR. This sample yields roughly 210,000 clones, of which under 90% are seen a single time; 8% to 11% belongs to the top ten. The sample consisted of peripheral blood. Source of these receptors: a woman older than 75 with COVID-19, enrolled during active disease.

The CDR3 region is CASSLAGRETQYF. CDR3 bases: TGTGCCAGCAGCTTGGCAGGTCGGGAGACCCAGTACTTC. This sequence joins TRBV7-3 and TRBJ2-5; no firm D call. The V and J ends lost 3 bases and 5 bases respectively, with 10 bases between them. The germline gives CDR1 SGHTA, CDR2 FQGTGA. The CDR3 runs to 13 residues. Supplemented by reference TRBV7-3 and TRBJ2-5, the full variable domain reads GAGVSQTPSNKVTEKGKYVELRCDPISGHTALYWYRQSLGQGPEFLIYFQGTGAADDSGLPNDRFFAVRPEGSVSTLKIQRTERGDSAVYLCASSLAGRETQYFGPGTRLLVL.

The CDR3 loop reads CASSRGQGYEQYV. CDR3 nucleotide sequence: TGTGCCAGCAGCCGGGGACAGGGCTACGAGCAGTACGTC. The rearrangement uses TRBV5-4 and TRBJ2-7; TRBD1 agrees at 9 bases. The CDR3 is made up of 13 amino acids. Germline CDR1 reads SGHNT; CDR2 reads YYREEE (reference sequence). Trimming cost V 4 bases and J 3 bases; bases outside gene matches: 2.

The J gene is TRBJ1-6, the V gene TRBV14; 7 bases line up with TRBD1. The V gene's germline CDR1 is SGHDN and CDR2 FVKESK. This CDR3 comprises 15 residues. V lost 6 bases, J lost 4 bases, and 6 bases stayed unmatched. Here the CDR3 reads CASSTGQMYNSPLHF. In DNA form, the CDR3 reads TGTGCCAGCAGTACGGGACAGATGTATAATTCACCCCTCCACTTT.

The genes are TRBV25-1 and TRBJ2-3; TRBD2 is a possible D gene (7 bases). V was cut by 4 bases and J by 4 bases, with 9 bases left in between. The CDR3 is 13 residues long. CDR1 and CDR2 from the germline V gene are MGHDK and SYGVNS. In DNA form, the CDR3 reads TGTGCCAGCAGTGCGGGGGGCGCAGATACGCAGTATTTT. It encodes CASSAGGADTQYF.

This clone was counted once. DNA for the CDR3: TGTGCCAGCAGGGGGACTAGCGGGGGCTATGAGCAGTTCTTC. Its translation: CASRGTSGGYEQFF. This chain joins TRBV5-6 and TRBJ2-1; 14 nucleotides agree with TRBD2. Looked up from germline, CDR1 is SGHDT and CDR2 is YYEEEE. The CDR3 sequence is 14 residues long. V lost 5 bases and J lost 8; bases outside the gene matches: 3. Using reference TRBV5-6 and TRBJ2-1 for the parts outside the CDR3, the full variable domain is DAGVTQSPTHLIKTRGQQVTLRCSPKSGHDTVSWYQQALGQGPQFIFQYYEEEERQRGNFPDRFSGHQFPNYSSELNVNALLLGDSALYLCASRGTSGGYEQFFGPGTRLTVL.

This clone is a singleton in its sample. CDR3 residues: CASSSIQGAPDTQYF. The CDR3, as DNA: TGTGCCAGCAGTTCGATACAGGGGGCCCCAGATACGCAGTATTTT. The chain joins TRBV6-5 to TRBJ2-3, with TRBD1 matching 9 bases. With V trimmed by 4 bases and J by 4 bases, 6 bases remained unmatched. The CDR3 sequence is 15 residues long. From germline, CDR1 is MNHEY and CDR2 SVGAGI.

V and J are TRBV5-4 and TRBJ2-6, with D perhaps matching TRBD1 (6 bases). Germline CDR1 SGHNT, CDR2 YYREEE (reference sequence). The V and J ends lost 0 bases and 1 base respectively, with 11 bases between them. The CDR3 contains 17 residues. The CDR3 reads CASSLGGRGSGANVLTF. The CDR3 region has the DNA TGTGCCAGCAGCTTGGGGGGCAGGGGATCTGGGGCCAACGTCCTGACTTTC.

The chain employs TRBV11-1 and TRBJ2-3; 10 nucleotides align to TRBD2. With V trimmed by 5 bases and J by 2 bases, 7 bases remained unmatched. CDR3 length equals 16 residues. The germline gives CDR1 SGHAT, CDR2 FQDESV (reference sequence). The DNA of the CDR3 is TGTGCCAGCAGCCAAGAGCGGGGGGGCCTCACAGATACGCAGTATTTT. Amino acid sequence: CASSQERGGLTDTQYF.

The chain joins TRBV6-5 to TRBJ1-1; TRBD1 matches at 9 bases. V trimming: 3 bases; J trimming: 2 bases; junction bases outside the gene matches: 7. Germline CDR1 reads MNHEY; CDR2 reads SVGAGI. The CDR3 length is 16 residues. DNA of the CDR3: TGTGCCAGCAGTTATCTCAACAGGGGGCCTAACACTGAAGCTTTCTTT. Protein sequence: CASSYLNRGPNTEAFF.

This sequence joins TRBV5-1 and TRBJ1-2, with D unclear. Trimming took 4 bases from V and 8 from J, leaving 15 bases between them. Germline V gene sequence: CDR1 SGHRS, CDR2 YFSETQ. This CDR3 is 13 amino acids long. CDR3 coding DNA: TGCGCCAGCAGCCCGGACTACCCCAGAGGCTACACCTTC. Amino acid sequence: CASSPDYPRGYTF.

The CDR3 DNA sequence: TGTGCCAGTAGTACCTACAGGGATGGCTACACCTTC. Encoded protein: CASSTYRDGYTF. The chain joins TRBV19 to TRBJ1-2, with TRBD1 as a possible D gene (6 bases). V was pared by 4 bases and J by 6 bases, with 9 bases between. Germline V lookup: CDR1 LNHDA, CDR2 SQIVND (reference sequence). The CDR3 extends over 12 amino acids.

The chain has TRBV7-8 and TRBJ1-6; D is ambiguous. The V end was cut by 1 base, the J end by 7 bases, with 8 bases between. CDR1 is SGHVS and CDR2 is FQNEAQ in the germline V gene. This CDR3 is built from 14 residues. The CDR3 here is CASSLDSSNSPLHF. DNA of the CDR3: TGTGCCAGCAGCTTAGACAGCTCCAATTCACCCCTCCACTTT.

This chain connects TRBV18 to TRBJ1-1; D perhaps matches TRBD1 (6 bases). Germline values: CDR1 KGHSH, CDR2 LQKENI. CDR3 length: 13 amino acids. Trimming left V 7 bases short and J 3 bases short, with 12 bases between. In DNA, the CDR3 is TGTGCCAGCTTAACAGGGTTGGACACTGAAGCTTTCTTT. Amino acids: CASLTGLDTEAFF. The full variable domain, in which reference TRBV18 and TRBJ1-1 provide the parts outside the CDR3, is NAGVMQNPRHLVRRRGQEARLRCSPMKGHSHVYWYRQLPEEGLKFMVYLQKENIIDESGMPKERFSAEFPKEGPSILRIQQVVRGDSAAYFCASLTGLDTEAFFGQGTRLTVV.

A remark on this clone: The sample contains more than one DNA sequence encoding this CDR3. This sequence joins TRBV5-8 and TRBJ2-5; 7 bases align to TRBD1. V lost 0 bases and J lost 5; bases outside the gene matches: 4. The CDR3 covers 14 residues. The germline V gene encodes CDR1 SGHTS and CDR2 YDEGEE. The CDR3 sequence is CASSLGQGKETQYF. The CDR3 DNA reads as TGTGCCAGCAGCTTGGGACAGGGCAAGGAGACCCAGTACTTC.

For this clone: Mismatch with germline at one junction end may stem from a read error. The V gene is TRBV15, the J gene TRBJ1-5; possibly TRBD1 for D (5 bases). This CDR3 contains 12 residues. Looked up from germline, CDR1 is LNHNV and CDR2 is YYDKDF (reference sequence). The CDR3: CATSGDRGPLSF. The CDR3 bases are TGTGCCACCAGCGGAGATAGGGGTCCCTTATCTTTT.

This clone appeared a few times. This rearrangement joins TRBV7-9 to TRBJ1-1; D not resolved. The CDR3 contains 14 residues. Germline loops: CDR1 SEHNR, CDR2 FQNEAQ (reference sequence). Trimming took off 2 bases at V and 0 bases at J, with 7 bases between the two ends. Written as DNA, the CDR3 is TGTGCCAGCAGCTTATCAGTTATGAACACTGAAGCTTTCTTT. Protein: CASSLSVMNTEAFF.

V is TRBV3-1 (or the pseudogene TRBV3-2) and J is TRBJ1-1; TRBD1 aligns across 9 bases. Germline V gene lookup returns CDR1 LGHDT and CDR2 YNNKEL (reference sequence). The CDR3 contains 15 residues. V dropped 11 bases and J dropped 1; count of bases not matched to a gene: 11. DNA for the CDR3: TGTGCCGGCCCCGGGAGGACAGGGGCGAACACTGAAGCTTTCTTT. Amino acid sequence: CAGPGRTGANTEAFF.

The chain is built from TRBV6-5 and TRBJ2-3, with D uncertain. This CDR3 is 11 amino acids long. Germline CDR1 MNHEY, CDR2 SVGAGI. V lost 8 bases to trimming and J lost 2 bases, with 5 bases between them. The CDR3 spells CASSNTDTQYF. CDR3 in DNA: TGTGCCAGCTCAAACACAGATACGCAGTATTTT.

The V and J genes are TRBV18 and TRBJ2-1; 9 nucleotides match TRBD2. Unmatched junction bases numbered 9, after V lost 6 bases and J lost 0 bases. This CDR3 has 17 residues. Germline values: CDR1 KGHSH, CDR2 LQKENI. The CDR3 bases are TGTGCCAGCTCCCCCGAAGTAGCGGGGGCCTCCTACAATGAGCAGTTCTTC. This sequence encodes CASSPEVAGASYNEQFF.